The sequence of this TCR beta chain was determined in a study of vaccination and CD4 T cells after COVID-19 (dated by TCRdb to the early 2020s). Looking at the study overall: Every convalescent patient had a positive nasal swab PCR test for SARS-CoV-2, with mild disease in several patients and severe disease in one. Six males and four females were included in the convalescent cohort, with two Hispanic individuals, seven Caucasians, two Asians and one multiracial person represented. Participants got two doses of the Pfizer-BioNTech BNT162b2 vaccine (n=8) or two doses of the Moderna mRNA-1273 vaccine (n=2). Post-COVID blood samples from convalescent patients were collected a median of roughly 100 days after diagnosis, with a range of roughly 35 to 180 days. Post-vaccine blood samples were collected a median of 72 days after the second vaccine dose, ranging from roughly 13 to 241 days. The cultures were stimulated with overlapping spike peptide pools from SARS-CoV-2 and from the common cold coronaviruses HCoV-NL63, HCoV-OC43 and HCoV-229E. As controls, cultures received a CEFX viral epitope pool (the positive control), an HIV-1 Nef peptide pool (the negative control), or no peptide at all. In around 10 COVID-19 convalescent patients and a few infection-naive healthy vaccine recipients, researchers compared the spike-specific CD4+ TCR repertoire from before mRNA vaccination with the repertoire from after.

In the paper's terms, the treatment or condition label means: approximately 10-day PBMC culture with coronavirus spike peptide pools or control peptides (ViraFEST assay). The ViraFEST assay, used in the study, expanded antigen-specific T cells with peptide pools and then identified the expanded clonotypes through TCR sequencing. Positive SARS-CoV-2 PCR tests in the convalescent patients dated from March to December 2020, before Alpha, Beta and Delta variants emerged in the United States. Each well held 2.1 million or so PBMCs cultured in IMDM containing roughly 5.4% human AB serum and approximately 10 IU/ml IL-2, with 8.5 to 10 ug/ml peptide pools added. On days 3 and 7, half of the culture medium was replaced with fresh IL-2-containing medium. CD4+ T cells were isolated after approximately ten days of culture through negative selection using the EasySep CD4+ T cell isolation kit. Ficoll-Paque Plus gradient centrifugation was used to isolate PBMCs from whole blood, and the isolated PBMCs were then either used fresh or cryopreserved at -140C. Culture conditions were generally each tested in triplicate wells.

Libraries came from PCR. DNA from cultured CD4+ T cells underwent TCR sequencing with the Oncomine TCR Beta short-read assay at the Johns Hopkins FTIC core. The QIAamp micro DNA kit was used to extract genomic DNA from the cultured CD4+ T cells. Oncomine TCR Beta libraries from cultured CD4+ T cells were pooled using unique dual indexes and sequenced on an Illumina iSeq 100. Processing in the source paper ran as follows. Non-productive sequences were removed, and CDR3s not starting with C, not ending with F or W, or shorter than 7 amino acids were discarded. The MANAFEST web application identified antigen-specific clonotypes by comparing peptide-stimulated wells against reference wells and other culture wells. To be called positive, a clone needed an FDR below 0.05, an odds ratio above 5, and a productive frequency above 0.1% in at least two of three replicate wells. Clonotypes that were significantly expanded in both SARS-CoV-2 spike wells and at least one common cold coronavirus spike condition were defined as cross-reactive. CDR3 homology was assessed with Levenshtein distances (stringdist) and unrooted phylogenetic trees (ape) in R version 3.6.1. The raw public data were reprocessed by TCRdb itself: fastp quality trimming at Q25, MiXCR clonotype calling, in-frame beta chains only. Every CDR3 protein is listed once, alongside the most common genes and DNA of its rows. It is TCRdb's table, rather than the study itself, that gives the V and J calls and clone size. The sample data list over 20,000 distinct CDR3 sequences, and 43% of these were observed just once. In total, the top ten clones hold about an eighth of the sample.

A remark on this clonotype: Its antigen specificity is not known. Per-base quality was not reported, and no clone a single base away is much larger than it.

The V end loses 5 bases and the J end loses 3 bases, and a stretch of 17 bases separates them. CDR1 MNHEY and CDR2 SVGEGT were looked up in the germline V gene. The CDR3 goes from the cysteine to the phenylalanine over 15 residues. CDR3 DNA is the only sequence kept; it has 45 bases, read in frame from the first base. Broad study findings and their caveats: In convalescent patients, a median around 85% of post-vaccine SARS-CoV-2-reactive clones were detected only after vaccination, and vaccine-specific priming was suggested by this finding. Although the median number of SARS-CoV-2-reactive clonotypes went up from 20 to 25 after infection to 30 to 45 after vaccination, the increase was not significant. Only a relatively small number of convalescent patients were included in the study, and early timepoints following natural infection were not analyzed. Nearly all vaccine-specific clones in convalescent patients (304 of 307) were mono-reactive for SARS-CoV-2 spike rather than cross-reactive with common cold coronaviruses.

This clonotype was obtained from a human donor who had recovered from COVID-19. The specimen was CD4+ T cells from blood, cultured in vitro. The chain links TRBV6-2 or TRBV6-3 with TRBJ2-7; TRBD2 could be the D gene, as 5 bases match. The CDR3 loop reads CASSAIGNYGYEQYF. The nucleotide sequence is given as TGTGCCAGCAGTGCGATCGGGAACTATGGCTACGAGCAGTACTTC.